This T cell receptor (beta chain) was captured by sequencing in a study of beta chain features in type 1 diabetes. V was pared by 4 bases and J by 5 bases, with 11 bases between. Germline values: CDR1 GTSNPN, CDR2 SVGIG (reference sequence). The CDR3 contains 13 residues. Study-wide results and caveats: Shorter templates might be favored by PCR, equally in patients and controls.

This clone was seen a few times. The antigen remains undetermined. The whole isolated RNA underwent reverse transcription, so sequencing captured expressed TCRB transcripts. Profiling relied on immunoSEQ multiplex PCR, and the TCRdb table lists in-frame clones only, not all of them. The profile shows 200,000 to 250,000 clones, 11% of them singletons. In total, each donor contributed a single heparinised blood draw that averaged roughly 100 mL. The chain combines TRBV30 with TRBJ2-2; maybe TRBD1 (6 bases). Sequencing was carried out using central memory CD4+ T cells from blood. The sequence came from a man between 18 and 29 years old in good health. CDR3 DNA: TGTGCCTGGACACAGGGTAGGACCGGGGAGCTGTTTTTT. Translating gives CAWTQGRTGELFF.